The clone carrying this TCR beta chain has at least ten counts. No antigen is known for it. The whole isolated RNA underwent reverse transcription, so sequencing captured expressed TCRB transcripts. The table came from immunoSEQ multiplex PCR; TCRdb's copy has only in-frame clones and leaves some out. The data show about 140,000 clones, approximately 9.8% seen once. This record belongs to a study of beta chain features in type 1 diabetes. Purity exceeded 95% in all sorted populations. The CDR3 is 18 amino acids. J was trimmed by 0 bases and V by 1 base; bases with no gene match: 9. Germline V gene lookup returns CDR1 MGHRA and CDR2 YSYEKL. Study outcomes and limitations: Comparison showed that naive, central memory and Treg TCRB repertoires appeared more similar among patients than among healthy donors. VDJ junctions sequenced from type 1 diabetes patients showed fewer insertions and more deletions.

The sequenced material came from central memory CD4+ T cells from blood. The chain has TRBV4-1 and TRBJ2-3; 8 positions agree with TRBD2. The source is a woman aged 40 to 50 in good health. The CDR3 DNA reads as TGCGCCAGCAGCCAAGCTTCGATACTAGCGGCAAGCACAGATACGCAGTATTTT. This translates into CASSQASILAASTDTQYF.